This TCR beta chain was found in a study of T cell responses to AZD1222 COVID-19 vaccine. Whole-study results and caveats: The donors showed a predominance of white British ancestry and of females, with possible underestimation of clonal diversity. At baseline, seropositivity was found in only 5 to 7 AZD1222 recipients. The repertoires were collected only after the peak T cell response. Spike-wide vaccine-associated CD4 TCRs dominated at 160-218 and 743-854.

Points on this clone: Antigen specificity is unknown. Other DNA sequences within the sample encode an identical CDR3.

The table came from immunoSEQ multiplex PCR; TCRdb's copy has only in-frame clones and leaves some out. The sample yields 100,000 to 120,000 clones, around nine tenths seen once. CDR3 length: 11 residues. V dropped 3 bases and J dropped 6 bases, with 4 bases sitting between them. Germline CDR1 is MDHEN and CDR2 is SYDVKM. The source is an adult in good health. The chain joins TRBV28 to TRBJ2-3; no clear D gene. Specimen: peripheral blood, collected on day 0 of AZD1222 vaccination. Written as DNA, the CDR3 is TGTGCCAGCAGTTTCCTCGATACGCAGTATTTT. It translates to CASSFLDTQYF.